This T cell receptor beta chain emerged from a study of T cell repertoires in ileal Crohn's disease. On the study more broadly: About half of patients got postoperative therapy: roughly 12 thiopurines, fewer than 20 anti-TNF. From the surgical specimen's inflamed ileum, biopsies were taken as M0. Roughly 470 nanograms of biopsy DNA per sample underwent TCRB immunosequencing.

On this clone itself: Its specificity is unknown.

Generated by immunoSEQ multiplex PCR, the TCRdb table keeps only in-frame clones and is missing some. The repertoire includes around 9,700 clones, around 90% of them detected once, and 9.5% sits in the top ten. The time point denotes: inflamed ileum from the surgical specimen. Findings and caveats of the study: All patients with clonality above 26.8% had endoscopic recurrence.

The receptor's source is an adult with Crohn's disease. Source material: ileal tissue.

CDR3 sequence (DNA): TGCAGCGTTGGAGGGTCTATAGCGGGAGAGTACACCGGGGAGCTGTTTTTT. Translating gives CSVGGSIAGEYTGELFF. The chain is built from TRBV29-1 and TRBJ2-2, with TRBD2 matching over 9 bases. Germline CDR1 is SQVTM and CDR2 is ANQGSEA. CDR3 length: 17 amino acids. Trimming cost V 4 bases and J 3 bases; bases outside gene matches: 12.